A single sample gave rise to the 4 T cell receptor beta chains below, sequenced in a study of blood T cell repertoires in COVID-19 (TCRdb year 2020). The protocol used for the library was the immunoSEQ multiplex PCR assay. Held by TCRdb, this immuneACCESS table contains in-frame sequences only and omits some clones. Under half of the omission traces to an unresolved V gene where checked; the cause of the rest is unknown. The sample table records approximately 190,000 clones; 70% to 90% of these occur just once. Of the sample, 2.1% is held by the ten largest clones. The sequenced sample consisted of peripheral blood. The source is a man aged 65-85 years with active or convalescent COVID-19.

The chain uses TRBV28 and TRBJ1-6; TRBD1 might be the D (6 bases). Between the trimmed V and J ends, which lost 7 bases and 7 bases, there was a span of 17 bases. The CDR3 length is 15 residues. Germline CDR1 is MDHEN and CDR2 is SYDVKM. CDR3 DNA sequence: TGTGCCAGCAACCCCCCGGGGGGGCAAAATTCACCCCTCCACTTT. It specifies CASNPPGGQNSPLHF.

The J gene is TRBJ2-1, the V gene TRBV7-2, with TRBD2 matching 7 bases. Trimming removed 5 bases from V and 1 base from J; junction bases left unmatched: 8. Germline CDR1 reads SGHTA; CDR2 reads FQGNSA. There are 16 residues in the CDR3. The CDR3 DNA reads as TGTGCCAGCAGCGGATTAGCGGGCACTTCCTACAATGAGCAGTTCTTC. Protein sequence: CASSGLAGTSYNEQFF.

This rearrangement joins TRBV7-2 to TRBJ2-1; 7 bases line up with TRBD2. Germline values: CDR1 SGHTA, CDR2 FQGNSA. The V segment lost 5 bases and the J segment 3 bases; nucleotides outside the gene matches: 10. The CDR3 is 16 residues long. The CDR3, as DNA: TGTGCCAGCAGCCCGAGGATGGGGGGGAACTACAATGAGCAGTTCTTC. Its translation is CASSPRMGGNYNEQFF.

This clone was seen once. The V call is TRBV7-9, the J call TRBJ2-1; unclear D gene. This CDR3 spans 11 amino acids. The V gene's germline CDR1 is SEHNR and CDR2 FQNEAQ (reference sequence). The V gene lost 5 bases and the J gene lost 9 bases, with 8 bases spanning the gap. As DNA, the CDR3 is TGTGCCAGCAGCCGCTCCGGTGAGCAGTTCTTC. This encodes CASSRSGEQFF.